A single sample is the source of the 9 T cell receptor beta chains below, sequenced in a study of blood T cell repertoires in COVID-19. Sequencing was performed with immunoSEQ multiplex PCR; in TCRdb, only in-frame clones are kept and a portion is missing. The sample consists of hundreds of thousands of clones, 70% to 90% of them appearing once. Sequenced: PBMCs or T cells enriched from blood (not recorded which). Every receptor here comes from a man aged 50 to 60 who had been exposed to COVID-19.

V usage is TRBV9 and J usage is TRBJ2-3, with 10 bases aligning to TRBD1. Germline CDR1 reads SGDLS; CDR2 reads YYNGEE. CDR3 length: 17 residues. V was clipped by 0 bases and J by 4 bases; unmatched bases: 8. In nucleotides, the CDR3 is TGTGCCAGCAGCGTAGGGGGGGACAGGGGAGTTGCAGATACGCAGTATTTT. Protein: CASSVGGDRGVADTQYF.

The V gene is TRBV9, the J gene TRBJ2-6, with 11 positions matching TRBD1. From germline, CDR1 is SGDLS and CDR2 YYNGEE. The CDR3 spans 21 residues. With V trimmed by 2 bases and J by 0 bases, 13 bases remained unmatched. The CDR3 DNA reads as TGTGCCAGCAGCGTTAGGGTAAATTTTGGGACAGGGGGCTCTGGGGCCAACGTCCTGACTTTC. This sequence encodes CASSVRVNFGTGGSGANVLTF.

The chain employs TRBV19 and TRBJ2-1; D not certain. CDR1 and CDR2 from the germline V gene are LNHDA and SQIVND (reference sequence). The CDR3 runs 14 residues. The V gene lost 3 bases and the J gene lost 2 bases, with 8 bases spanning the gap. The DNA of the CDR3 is TGTGCCAGTAGTATCAAGCGCGCCTACAATGAGCAGTTCTTC. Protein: CASSIKRAYNEQFF.

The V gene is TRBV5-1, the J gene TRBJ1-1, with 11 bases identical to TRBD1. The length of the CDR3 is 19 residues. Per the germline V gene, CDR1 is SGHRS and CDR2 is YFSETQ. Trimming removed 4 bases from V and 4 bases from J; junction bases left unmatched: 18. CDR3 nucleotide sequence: TGCGCCAGCAGCCGACATTATTTTTCTCGGGACAGGGGGACCACTGAAGCTTTCTTT. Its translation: CASSRHYFSRDRGTTEAFF.

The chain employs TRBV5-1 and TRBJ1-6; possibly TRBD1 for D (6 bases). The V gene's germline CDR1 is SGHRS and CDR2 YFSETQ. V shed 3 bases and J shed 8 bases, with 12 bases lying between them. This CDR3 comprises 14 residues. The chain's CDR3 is CASSWGQRDSPLHF. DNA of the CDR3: TGCGCCAGCAGCTGGGGACAACGGGATTCACCCCTCCACTTT.

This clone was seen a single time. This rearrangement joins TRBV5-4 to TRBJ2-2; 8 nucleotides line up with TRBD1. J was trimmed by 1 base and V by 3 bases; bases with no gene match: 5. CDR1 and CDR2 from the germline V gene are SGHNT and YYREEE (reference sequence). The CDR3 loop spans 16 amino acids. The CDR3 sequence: CASSSGTGRNTGELFF. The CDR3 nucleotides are TGTGCCAGCAGCTCGGGGACAGGTCGGAACACCGGGGAGCTGTTTTTT.

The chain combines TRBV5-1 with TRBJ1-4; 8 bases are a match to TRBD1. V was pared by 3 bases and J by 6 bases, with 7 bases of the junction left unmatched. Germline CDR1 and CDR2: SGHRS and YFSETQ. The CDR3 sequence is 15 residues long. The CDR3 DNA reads TGCGCCAGCAGCTGGGCAGGGGGCTCGGATGAAAAACTGTTTTTT. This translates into CASSWAGGSDEKLFF. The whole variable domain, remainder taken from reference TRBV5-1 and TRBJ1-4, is KAGVTQTPRYLIKTRGQQVTLSCSPISGHRSVSWYQQTPGQGLQFLFEYFSETQRNKGNFPGRFSGRQFSNSRSEMNVSTLELGDSALYLCASSWAGGSDEKLFFGSGTQLSVL.

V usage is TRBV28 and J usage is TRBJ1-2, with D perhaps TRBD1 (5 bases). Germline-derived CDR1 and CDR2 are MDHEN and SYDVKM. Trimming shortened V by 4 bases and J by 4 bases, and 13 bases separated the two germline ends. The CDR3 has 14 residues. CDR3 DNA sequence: TGTGCCAGCAGTTCGGGACTGAATATCTATGGCTACACCTTC. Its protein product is CASSSGLNIYGYTF.

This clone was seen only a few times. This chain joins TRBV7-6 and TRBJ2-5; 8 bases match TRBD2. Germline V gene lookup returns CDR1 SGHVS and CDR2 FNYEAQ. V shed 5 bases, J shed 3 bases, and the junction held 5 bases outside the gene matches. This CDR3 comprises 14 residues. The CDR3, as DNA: TGTGCCAGCAGCCCTCGACTAGCGAAAGAGACCCAGTACTTC. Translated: CASSPRLAKETQYF.